This is a list of T cell receptor beta chains from one sample in a study of regulatory T cells in long-lasting Graves disease. MiXCR, run by TCRdb on the multiplex PCR reads, gives a single entry per CDR3 protein. The table lists 400,000 to 500,000 distinct CDR3 sequences, 20% to 25% of them singletons. This sample comprised peripheral blood mononuclear cells (PBMCs), obtained when the disease was refractory, from a patient treated with antithyroid drugs. These receptor sequences come from a female donor with Graves disease. Each CDR3 is given with its conserved first and last residue. Each record gives: D gene, V gene, clone size, J gene, CDR3 DNA, CDR3 protein. A D gene is named only where the DNA matches it firmly. Rows may omit the clone size; those that give it use once, few, many or a size class.

>TRBD1|TRBV28|many|TRBJ1-5
TGTGCCAGCGGGGGGACAGGGGACAATCAGCCCCAGCATTTT
CASGGTGDNQPQHF
>TRBD1|TRBV5-4|NA|TRBJ1-4
TGTGCCAGCAGCTTGGACCGGGACAGGGGGGAAAAACTGTTTTTT
CASSLDRDRGEKLFF
>NA|TRBV6-5|few|TRBJ2-7
TGTGCCAGCAGTTACTCGGGGGACCCCCTGTTGGGAGAGCAGTACTTC
CASSYSGDPLLGEQYF
>TRBD1|TRBV4-1|NA|TRBJ1-2
TGCGCCAGCAGCCTTTTCACCCAGGGGGCGGAGGATGGCTACACCTTC
CASSLFTQGAEDGYTF
>NA|TRBV11-1|many|TRBJ2-7
TGTGCCAGCAGCCGCCGACAGAGCTCCTACGAGCAGTACTTC
CASSRRQSSYEQYF
>NA|TRBV29-1|many|TRBJ1-2
TGCAGCGGTCTGGTGGGGGGCGTGAGCTATGGCTACACCTTC
CSGLVGGVSYGYTF
>NA|TRBV6-2/TRBV6-3|many|TRBJ2-5
TGTGCCAGCAGTTTCGTCGGACCTCAAGAGACCCAGTACTTC
CASSFVGPQETQYF
>NA|TRBV6-5|few|TRBJ1-6
TGTGCCAGCAGTTACTCGATGGCAGGTTATAATTCACCCCTCCACTTT
CASSYSMAGYNSPLHF
>NA|TRBV18|many|TRBJ2-5
TGTGCCAGCTCACCACCGACAGTGCAAGAGACCCAGTACTTC
CASSPPTVQETQYF
>TRBD2|TRBV6-5|many|TRBJ2-3
TGTGCCAGCAGTTACTCTAGCGGGAGTACAGATACGCAGTATTTT
CASSYSSGSTDTQYF
>TRBD1|TRBV28|NA|TRBJ2-2
TGTGCCAGCAGTGCGGGACAGGGGGCCACCGGGGAGCTGTTTTTT
CASSAGQGATGELFF
>NA|TRBV6-5|many|TRBJ1-5
TGTGCCAGCAGTTACTCGAGGGTGGGCAATCAGCCCCAGCATTTT
CASSYSRVGNQPQHF
>NA|TRBV19|few|TRBJ2-7
TGTGCCAGTAGTCACCGGGACGGAGAAATGGAGCAGTACTTC
CASSHRDGEMEQYF
>NA|TRBV27|NA|TRBJ2-7
TGTGCCAGCAGTTATCGCTCCGGGACGTGGGACTCTCCCGGGAAGGAGCAGTACTTC
CASSYRSGTWDSPGKEQYF
>NA|TRBV2|many|TRBJ1-6
TGTGCCAGCAGTGACCTGGGGAGGTCCTATAATTCACCCCTCCACTTT
CASSDLGRSYNSPLHF
>TRBD1|TRBV5-1|many|TRBJ1-2
TGCGCCAGCAGCCCCCGGACAGGGTTGGAGAACTATGGCTACACCTTC
CASSPRTGLENYGYTF
>NA|TRBV7-9|few|TRBJ2-7
TGTGCCAGCAGTACGGTGTACGAGCAGTACTTC
CASSTVYEQYF
>NA|TRBV24-1|NA|TRBJ2-2
TGTGCCACCTCTTCATGGCCCGGGGAGCTGTTTTTT
CATSSWPGELFF
>NA|TRBV12-3/TRBV12-4|NA|TRBJ2-6
TGTGCCAGCAGCAAGAGACGATGGGAGTGGGGGGCCAACGTCCTGACTTTC
CASSKRRWEWGANVLTF
>NA|TRBV20-1|many|TRBJ2-3
TGCAGTGCTAGAGGCAGGGGCAGAGCTGGGAAGACAGATACGCAGTATTTT
CSARGRGRAGKTDTQYF
>NA|TRBV29-1|NA|TRBJ2-5
TGCAGCGTTGAATTTGGCACCGGGGGGACCCAGTACTTC
CSVEFGTGGTQYF
>NA|TRBV29-1|few|TRBJ1-3
TGCAGCGTTATACAGGGTTACGGAAACACCATATATTTT
CSVIQGYGNTIYF
>NA|TRBV28|many|TRBJ1-5
TGTGCCAGCAGTTTATCCAGGGTTGTTCAGCCCCAGCATTTT
CASSLSRVVQPQHF
>NA|TRBV12-5|many|TRBJ2-5
TGTGCTAGTGCCATTCAAGAGACCCAGTACTTC
CASAIQETQYF
>TRBD1|TRBV29-1|NA|TRBJ2-2
TGCAGCTTACAGGGGGGCACCGGGGAGCTGTTTTTT
CSLQGGTGELFF
>TRBD1|TRBV20-1|many|TRBJ2-3
TGCAGTGCTTTGGGACAGCACACAGATACGCAGTATTTT
CSALGQHTDTQYF
>NA|TRBV7-2|NA|TRBJ2-7
TGTGCCAGCAGCTTACAGGATACCTACTCCTACGAGCAGTACTTC
CASSLQDTYSYEQYF
>TRBD2|TRBV5-5|NA|TRBJ2-7
TGTGCCAGCAGTTCCGGGACTAGCGGCCCCGAGCAGTACTTC
CASSSGTSGPEQYF
>NA|TRBV7-2|many|TRBJ2-7
TGTGCCAGCAGCTTAGCGCCCAGGGCCAGCGAGCAGTACTTC
CASSLAPRASEQYF
>NA|TRBV12-3/TRBV12-4|many|TRBJ1-1
TGTGCCAGCAGTCCAACCAACATGAACACTGAAGCTTTCTTT
CASSPTNMNTEAFF
>NA|TRBV28|many|TRBJ1-1
TGTGCCAGCAGTCCATGGGGGATAATGAACACTGAAGCTTTCTTT
CASSPWGIMNTEAFF
>TRBD2|TRBV12-3/TRBV12-4|few|TRBJ2-2
TGTGCCAGCAGCTTAGCGGGAGTGAGCACCGGGGAGCTGTTTTTT
CASSLAGVSTGELFF
>NA|TRBV13|NA|TRBJ1-1
TGTGCCAGCAGCTTAGATGTTGAAAAAGGGTCTGAAGCTTTCTTT
CASSLDVEKGSEAFF
>NA|TRBV28|many|TRBJ2-6
TGTGCCAGCAGTTTATGGACAGCCTCTGGGGCCAACGTCCTGACTTTC
CASSLWTASGANVLTF
>NA|TRBV7-9|NA|TRBJ2-7
TGTGCCAGCAGCCCTAATAAATACGAGCAGTACTTC
CASSPNKYEQYF
>NA|TRBV5-1|NA|TRBJ2-7
TGCGCCAGCAGCAGCGGTCTGTCAACCTACGAGCAGTACTTC
CASSSGLSTYEQYF
>NA|TRBV19|NA|TRBJ2-6
TGTGCCAGTAGTATAGATCTATATAGCGGAGCGGCTGGGGCCAACGTCCTGACTTTC
CASSIDLYSGAAGANVLTF
>TRBD1|TRBV5-1|many|TRBJ1-6
TGCGCCAGCAGCTCAGGACAGGGAAGGCCCCTCCACTTT
CASSSGQGRPLHF
>NA|TRBV6-1|few|TRBJ2-2
TGTGCCAGCAGCCCGACATTTACCGGGGAGCTGTTTTTT
CASSPTFTGELFF
>NA|TRBV30|NA|TRBJ2-7
TGTGCCTGGACCCAGAGCTCCTACGAGCAGTACTTC
CAWTQSSYEQYF
>TRBD2|TRBV6-1|many|TRBJ2-5
TGTGCCAGCAGTGAAATAGCGGGAATACAAGAGACCCAGTACTTC
CASSEIAGIQETQYF